Detailed here is one T cell receptor (beta chain). The sample is drawn from a study of CD8 T cells in Susac syndrome. Study context: The Susac syndrome patients that were sequenced included about six with active disease and under ten in remission. Patients with Susac syndrome, at blood draw, were therapy-naive, on corticosteroids, or on intravenous immunoglobulin alone.

TEMRA cells were FACS-enriched, with CD8+ and CD4+ T cells isolated negatively. The authors reverse transcribed roughly 0.5 to 1 ug RNA with random hexamers. With immunoSEQ multiplex PCR, TCR beta CDR3 was amplified across 54 Vbeta and 13 Jbeta. TCRdb redid the calling of the immunoSEQ multiplex PCR reads with MiXCR, one entry per CDR3 protein. The sample has 150,000 or so distinct CDR3 sequences, approximately 95% seen once. Trimming cost V 1 base and J 5 bases, with 8 bases left between them. This CDR3 is built from 14 residues. The chain is built from TRBV12-3 or TRBV12-4 and TRBJ2-2; D is unclear. Source material: CD4+ T cells from PBMCs. The TCR was taken from a human donor with Susac syndrome. The CDR3 protein is CASSLVYGTGELFF. In DNA form, the CDR3 reads TGTGCCAGCAGTTTAGTATACGGGACCGGGGAGCTGTTTTTT.